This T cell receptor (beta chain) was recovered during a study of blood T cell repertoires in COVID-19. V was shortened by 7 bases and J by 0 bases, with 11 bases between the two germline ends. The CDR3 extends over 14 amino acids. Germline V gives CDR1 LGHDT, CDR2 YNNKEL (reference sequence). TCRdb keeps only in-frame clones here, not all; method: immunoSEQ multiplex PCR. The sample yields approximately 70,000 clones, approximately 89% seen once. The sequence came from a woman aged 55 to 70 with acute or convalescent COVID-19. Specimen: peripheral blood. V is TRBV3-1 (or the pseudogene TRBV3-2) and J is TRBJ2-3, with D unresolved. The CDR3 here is CASTPDSSTDTQYF. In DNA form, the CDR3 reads TGTGCCAGCACCCCAGATTCTAGCACAGATACGCAGTATTTT.